This T cell receptor (beta chain) is from a study of regulatory and conventional T cells in RAG deficiency. The table came from immunoSEQ multiplex PCR; TCRdb's copy has only in-frame clones and leaves some out. The sample comprises about 30,000 clones, approximately 96% of which are singletons, and about 0.36% rests with the top ten. Unmatched junction bases numbered 3, after V lost 5 bases and J lost 6 bases. Germline lookup yields CDR1 SGHTA and CDR2 FQGTGA. The CDR3 is 14 amino acids. This clone was counted once. Its target is not known. General study points: In Omenn syndrome, Treg and Tconv repertoires overlapped >85%. In Omenn syndrome, sorted "Tregs" may be peripherally activated cells. Shannon entropy fell and Simpson indices rose in RAG-deficient patients.

Genomic DNA came from blood conventional CD4+ T cells gated CD25-low CD127-high. These data also formed part of another study, on regulatory T cells. Per that study: The PCR used 52 TRBV and 13 TRBJ primers. Patient repertoires had restricted TRB V-J pairs and skewed V and J usage, most in Tregs.

The specimen sequenced was CD25- CD4+ T cells sorted from blood. The TCR sequence derives from a human donor in good health. The chain has TRBV7-3 and TRBJ2-3; 12 positions agree with TRBD2. In nucleotides, the CDR3 is TGTGCCAGCAGCCTTGGGACTAGCGGGGATACGCAGTATTTT. It codes for CASSLGTSGDTQYF.